This TCR beta chain was captured by sequencing in a study of shared clonotypes between healthy human individuals. This clone came up a few times. Some 30,000 T cell genomes, or approximately 200 ng DNA, went into the sorted-subset replicate PCRs. The repertoire was sequenced with immunoSEQ multiplex PCR; TCRdb's copy has only in-frame clones and lacks some. There are around 2.1 million clones in the sample; around 95% occur only once, and less than 0.15% lies in the top ten. The germline V gene encodes CDR1 SEHNR and CDR2 FQNEAQ (reference sequence). V dropped 1 base and J dropped 8 bases, with 14 bases sitting between them. The CDR3 sequence is 14 residues long.

This sequence joins TRBV7-9 and TRBJ1-2; a weak D match, TRBD1 (6 bases). Sequencing used naive CD4+ T cells sorted from blood. Described subset: CD45RA+ positively selected. The receptor was derived from a man aged 18-30 years in good health. For the CDR3, the DNA is TGTGCCAGCAGCTTAGGGGTGCAGGGGCGAGGCTACACCTTC. It codes for CASSLGVQGRGYTF.